The clone carrying this T cell receptor beta chain was observed many times. Its antigen is unidentified. The source of the sample is a study of blood T cells in healthy people across ages. Overall study findings and caveats: It was held that diversity estimates obtained from one million T cells represented underestimates.

The draw of peripheral blood yielded 8.5 to 10 milliliters from each donor. It was with a sample-barcoded 5' primer and a J-beta primer mix that a second PCR of roughly 7 to 11 cycles was run. TCRdb analysed the 5' RACE reads with MiXCR anew, one entry per CDR3 protein. The sample comprises more than 1,000,000 distinct CDR3 sequences, almost 25% of which are singletons, and around 0.75% rests with the top ten. This sample also belongs to another study, concerning T cells of mothers and their children. As reported in that work: In this cohort, donors were three healthy Caucasian mothers plus their six children. Versus unrelated pairs, overlap was slightly higher in related mother-child pairs, without reaching significance.

This clonotype was sampled from a girl aged 2-9 years in good health. Sequences were obtained from blood.

The CDR3, as DNA: TGTGCCAGCACCATAAACACTGAAGCTTTCTTT. Residues: CASTINTEAFF. The chain joins TRBV6-2 or TRBV6-3 to TRBJ1-1; no clear D gene. This CDR3 is built from 11 residues. CDR1 MNHEY and CDR2 SVGEGT come from the germline V gene. V lost 7 bases and J lost 2, with 5 bases in between.